This T cell receptor beta chain was recovered during a study of follicular helper T cells after annual influenza vaccination. Worth noting for this clone: Its antigen is currently unknown.

Produced via immunoSEQ multiplex PCR; TCRdb's table is partial and in-frame only. The sample yields some 9,600 clones, around 80% seen once. This CDR3 comprises 13 residues. Findings and caveats of the study: Yearly vaccinations repeatedly recalled conserved clonotypes in ICOS+CD38+ cTfh. Productive TCRB sequences came from only roughly 9.5-22% of cells.

Time point defined: 2015-2016 season, 7 days after influenza vaccination. Subjects lived in the community and lacked influenza vaccine within the prior 6 months. The sample in question was CXCR5+ CD38- circulating T follicular helper cells from blood, obtained 7 days after influenza vaccination. Specified subset: circulating Tfh, non-naive CD4+CXCR5+PD-1+ (ICOS+CD38+ or ICOS-CD38-). The receptor comes from an adult who received the influenza vaccine. The chain uses TRBV21-1 and TRBJ1-1. TRBV21-1 is assigned pseudogene status. CDR3 protein: CASSKAGGPEAFF. The CDR3 DNA reads TGTGCCAGCAGCAAAGCTGGCGGGCCCGAAGCTTTCTTT.